The sequence of this T cell receptor (beta chain) was determined in a study of blood T cells in healthy people across ages. Across the study: Template switching caught about one barcoded beta molecule for each two T cells. Findings and limits, study-wide: Relative to aged donors, long-lived donors carried more naive CD4+ cells and displayed higher diversity.

Regarding this clonotype: Its antigen is undetermined.

V was cut by 3 bases and J by 10 bases, with 9 bases left in between. Germline CDR1 reads MGHRA; CDR2 reads YSYEKL. The CDR3 sequence is 12 residues long. The use of a sample-barcoded 5' primer and a J-beta primer mix characterized a second PCR of roughly 6 to 11 cycles. TCRdb passed the 5' RACE reads through MiXCR, listing each CDR3 protein once. The sample holds 1,300,000 or so distinct CDR3 sequences, 55% to 75% seen once. This sequence was found in a man aged 18 to 30 in good health. This chain links TRBV4-1 with TRBJ1-4; D is unclear. The specimen was blood. CDR3 nucleotides: TGCGCCAGCAGCCAGGAGGAGGTAAAACTGTTTTTT. Its translation: CASSQEEVKLFF.